The 10 T cell receptor beta chains below were found in one sample sequenced in a study of technical replicates of blood from a few donors. The protocol was immunoSEQ multiplex PCR, while the TCRdb copy is restricted to in-frame clones and leaves out a portion. The sample yields about 75,000 clones, around 91% seen once. Specimen: T cells isolated from PBMCs. These receptors originate from a human donor in good health. Some clones in this sample may be carry-over from other donors' samples.

The chain combines TRBV19 with TRBJ1-2; D is unclear. The CDR3 is 14 amino acids. V was trimmed by 4 bases and J by 8 bases, leaving 17 bases between them. CDR1 is LNHDA, CDR2 SQIVND, per germline (reference sequence). The CDR3 DNA reads as TGTGCCAGTAGTAGCCTCGGGGTGGGTGGAGGCTACACCTTC. This encodes CASSSLGVGGGYTF.

The rearrangement uses TRBV27 and TRBJ1-5; D perhaps matches TRBD1 (6 bases). The CDR3 runs 16 residues. The germline CDR1 and CDR2 sequences are MNHEY and SMNVEV (reference sequence). V was clipped by 5 bases and J by 2 bases, with 16 bases between them. The CDR3 region is CASSNSGALGNQPQHF. The CDR3 nucleotides read TGTGCCAGCAGTAACTCAGGGGCCCTGGGCAATCAGCCCCAGCATTTT.

The chain carries TRBV29-1 and TRBJ2-2; D unclear. The CDR3 consists of 17 residues. Germline V gives CDR1 SQVTM, CDR2 ANQGSEA. With 2 bases removed from V and 0 bases from J, the gap between germline ends came to 16 bases. The CDR3 coding sequence is TGCAGCGTTGAAAATGGCGGCGACCTCGCGAACACCGGGGAGCTGTTTTTT. It yields the protein CSVENGGDLANTGELFF.

The J gene is TRBJ2-4, the V gene TRBV7-9, with 7 bases fitting TRBD2. The CDR3 covers 15 residues. CDR1 is SEHNR, CDR2 FQNEAQ, per germline (reference sequence). Losses at the gene ends were 5 bases for V and 3 bases for J; bases not matched to a gene: 7. The CDR3 loop reads CASSLGRDYKNIQYF. DNA of the CDR3: TGTGCCAGCAGCCTAGGGAGGGACTACAAAAACATTCAGTACTTC.

The chain couples TRBV5-1 to TRBJ2-2, with 7 bases identical to TRBD1. Germline V CDR1 and CDR2: SGHRS, YFSETQ. The trim removed 4 bases at V and 6 bases at J, leaving 3 bases unmatched. The CDR3 consists of 13 residues. CDR3 DNA: TGCGCCAGCAGCACCGGGACAGCCGGGGAGCTGTTTTTT. It specifies CASSTGTAGELFF.

The J gene is TRBJ2-7, the V gene TRBV30; TRBD1 agrees at 7 bases. This CDR3 has 18 residues. J lost 4 bases, V lost 0 bases, and 18 bases had no gene match. Per germline, CDR1 GTSNPN and CDR2 SVGIG (reference sequence). The CDR3 loop reads CAWSVVLPKRQGKYEQYF. The DNA of the CDR3 is TGTGCCTGGAGTGTAGTCCTCCCTAAAAGACAGGGAAAATACGAGCAGTACTTC. Full variable domain (missing parts from reference TRBV30 and TRBJ2-7): SQTIHQWPATLVQPVGSPLSLECTVEGTSNPNLYWYRQAAGRGLQLLFYSVGIGQISSEVPQNLSASRPQDRQFILSSKKLLLSDSGFYLCAWSVVLPKRQGKYEQYFGPGTRLTVT.

This clone was counted a few times. The chain is built from TRBV7-9 and TRBJ1-1; D may be TRBD1 (5 bases). Germline V lookup: CDR1 SEHNR, CDR2 FQNEAQ (reference sequence). The V end lost 2 bases, the J end lost 5 bases, and 15 bases lay between the germline ends. CDR3 length: 15 residues. This CDR3 reads CASSLRGGTNTEAFF. The CDR3 DNA reads as TGTGCCAGCAGCTTACGGGGCGGGACGAATACTGAAGCTTTCTTT.

This clone has just one count. The chain carries TRBV15 and TRBJ2-1; 11 nucleotides agree with TRBD1. The CDR3 has 16 residues. Germline V gene lookup returns CDR1 LNHNV and CDR2 YYDKDF (reference sequence). Trimming took 1 base from V and 6 from J; bases not matched to a gene: 5. The CDR3 reads CATSRVGQGAVNEQFF. In DNA form, the CDR3 reads TGTGCCACCAGCAGAGTCGGACAGGGGGCGGTCAATGAGCAGTTCTTC.

This chain joins TRBV28 and TRBJ2-3; the D is unclear. Trimming pared 4 bases from V and 3 bases from J, leaving 5 bases between. CDR3 length: 12 amino acids. The V gene's germline CDR1 is MDHEN and CDR2 SYDVKM. CDR3 bases: TGTGCCAGCAGTTCAGAAACAGATACGCAGTATTTT. As protein: CASSSETDTQYF.

This chain connects TRBV30 to TRBJ2-5; 8 nucleotides align to TRBD2. The CDR3 is 17 amino acids. Losses at the gene ends were 0 bases for V and 0 bases for J; bases not matched to a gene: 9. Germline assignment: CDR1 GTSNPN and CDR2 SVGIG (reference sequence). For the CDR3, the DNA is TGTGCCTGGAGTGTATGGGAGCGGGGGCCTTACCAAGAGACCCAGTACTTC. Its translation: CAWSVWERGPYQETQYF.